Each of the 27 T cell receptor beta chains below was sequenced from the same sample in a study of identical twins (dated by TCRdb to the mid-2010s). Library preparation employed 5' RACE. Sequencing took place on an Illumina HiSeq 2000. TCRdb's own reprocessing of the public reads used fastp at Q25 and MiXCR and kept productive beta chains. Entries that share a CDR3 protein sequence are merged under the most common genes and DNA. The sample table holds some 500,000 distinct CDR3 sequences, of which less than 25% were seen once. The top ten hold about 0.91% of the sample. In addition, the sample was reused for a study of T cells expressing NK-cell markers.

Sequencing used CD4+ T cells sorted from blood. These receptors all come from a woman younger than 35 in good health.

This clonotype was seen a few times. This sequence joins TRBV6-1 and TRBJ1-2; D perhaps matches TRBD1 (5 bases). The CDR3 spans 13 residues. Germline CDR1 reads MNHNS; CDR2 reads SASEGT. Trimming removed 6 bases from V and 8 bases from J, with 16 bases in between. The CDR3 region has the DNA TGTGCCAGCAGCAGGCCTGACAGTGGGGGCTACACCTTC. As protein: CASSRPDSGGYTF.

This clonotype was observed a handful of times. This chain links TRBV2 with TRBJ1-1; 9 nucleotides match TRBD1. Germline V CDR1 and CDR2: SNHLY, FYNNEI. The CDR3 loop spans 17 amino acids. Trimming cost V 6 bases and J 1 base; bases outside gene matches: 12. The DNA for the CDR3 is TGTGCCAGCAGGGTTACGGACAGGGGCTCATGGAACACTGAAGCTTTCTTT. Translation: CASRVTDRGSWNTEAFF.

V is TRBV27 and J is TRBJ2-2; TRBD1 matches 7 bases. V trimming: 3 bases; J trimming: 1 base; junction bases outside the gene matches: 5. CDR3 length: 16 residues. Looked up from germline, CDR1 is MNHEY and CDR2 is SMNVEV (reference sequence). The CDR3 sequence: CASSFEGAKNTGELFF. DNA for the CDR3: TGTGCCAGCAGTTTTGAGGGGGCCAAGAACACCGGGGAGCTGTTTTTT.

This clonotype was detected only a few times. V usage is TRBV7-9 and J usage is TRBJ1-4, with 7 bases lining up with TRBD1. The CDR3 length is 15 residues. The germline CDR1 and CDR2 sequences are SEHNR and FQNEAQ (reference sequence). V shed 2 bases, J shed 7 bases, and the junction held 7 bases outside the gene matches. The CDR3 is CASSLTRQGGEKLFF. The CDR3, as DNA: TGTGCCAGCAGCTTAACTCGACAGGGCGGTGAAAAACTGTTTTTT.

There are a few counts of this clonotype. This chain links TRBV20-1 with TRBJ2-7, with a tentative D call TRBD2 (5 bases). The CDR3 contains 14 residues. CDR1 and CDR2 from the germline V gene are DFQATT and SNEGSKA (reference sequence). Trimming removed 3 bases at V and 0 bases at J, with 12 bases between. The CDR3 is CSASRGGRSYEQYF. CDR3 DNA: TGCAGTGCTAGTCGCGGAGGCCGCTCCTACGAGCAGTACTTC.

The gene calls are TRBV5-6 and TRBJ2-2; 14 bases line up with TRBD2. This CDR3 is built from 15 residues. Germline V gene sequence: CDR1 SGHDT, CDR2 YYEEEE. J lost 6 bases, V lost 7 bases, and 5 bases had no gene match. The CDR3 loop is CASGRGLAGAGELFF. CDR3 nucleotide sequence: TGTGCCAGCGGGAGGGGACTAGCGGGAGCCGGGGAGCTGTTTTTT.

The chain has TRBV20-1 and TRBJ2-3; possibly TRBD2 for D (5 bases). CDR1 is DFQATT and CDR2 is SNEGSKA in the germline V gene (reference sequence). The V and J ends lost 5 bases and 0 bases respectively, with 12 bases between them. This CDR3 contains 14 residues. The CDR3 region has the DNA TGCAGTGCTTCCCCCCAGCGGAGCACAGATACGCAGTATTTT. It encodes CSASPQRSTDTQYF.

The chain employs TRBV20-1 and TRBJ2-5, with 9 bases that match TRBD2. The germline CDR1 and CDR2 sequences are DFQATT and SNEGSKA (reference sequence). V shed 4 bases and J 5 bases; nucleotides not matched to a gene: 5. This CDR3 is built from 13 residues. The CDR3 here is CSANSGGRETQYF. The CDR3 DNA follows: TGCAGTGCTAATAGCGGGGGACGGGAGACCCAGTACTTC.

V is TRBV6-1 and J is TRBJ2-7; weak D call: TRBD1 (6 bases). This CDR3 spans 14 amino acids. The germline CDR1 and CDR2 sequences are MNHNS and SASEGT. V lost 6 bases, J lost 0 bases, and 12 bases lay in between. The DNA of the CDR3 is TGTGCCAGCAGCTCGAGGACAGTCTCCTACGAGCAGTACTTC. Translation gives CASSSRTVSYEQYF.

This clonotype was seen only a few times. The chain links TRBV6-5 to TRBJ1-4; D possibly corresponds to TRBD1 (5 bases). V was cut by 4 bases and J by 8 bases, with 14 bases left in between. The V gene's germline CDR1 is MNHEY and CDR2 SVGAGI. The CDR3 contains 14 residues. CDR3 in DNA: TGTGCCAGCAGTTTCGGACAAGGGCGAGAAAAACTGTTTTTT. Its protein product is CASSFGQGREKLFF.

The V and J genes are TRBV10-3 and TRBJ2-2; maybe TRBD1 (6 bases). Germline assignment: CDR1 ENHRY and CDR2 SYGVKD. This CDR3 contains 17 residues. The V end lost 4 bases, the J end lost 0 bases, and 15 bases lay between the germline ends. The CDR3 region has the DNA TGTGCCATCAGTGGGTTCAGGGGTCCGTCGAACACCGGGGAGCTGTTTTTT. Translating it yields CAISGFRGPSNTGELFF.

This clonotype was counted only a few times. CDR3 amino acids: CSARDGQYQYF. CDR3 DNA sequence: TGCAGTGCTAGAGATGGCCAGTACCAGTACTTC. The rearrangement uses TRBV20-1 and TRBJ2-4; the D is unclear. The CDR3 totals 11 residues. Germline V lookup: CDR1 DFQATT, CDR2 SNEGSKA (reference sequence). V lost 0 bases to trimming and J lost 13 bases, with 10 bases between them.

The V call is TRBV2, the J call TRBJ2-2; 9 nucleotides align to TRBD2. The length of the CDR3 is 15 residues. The ends lost 8 bases at V and 6 bases at J; junction bases unmatched: 10. Germline-derived CDR1 and CDR2 are SNHLY and FYNNEI. The CDR3 DNA sequence: TGTGCCAGCTTCGAGCTAGCGGGGAGTCCCGGGGAGCTGTTTTTT. Its protein is CASFELAGSPGELFF.

This clonotype turned up a few times. The V call is TRBV15, the J call TRBJ1-1; D gene uncertain. Germline V gene data show CDR1 as LNHNV and CDR2 as YYDKDF (reference sequence). The germline V and J ends were trimmed by 4 bases and 3 bases, with 9 bases remaining between them. The CDR3 loop spans 13 amino acids. CDR3 loop: CATSKDGHTEAFF. The CDR3, as DNA: TGTGCCACCAGCAAAGACGGACACACTGAAGCTTTCTTT.

This clonotype was recorded many times. The rearrangement joins TRBV11-2 to TRBJ2-1; 10 bases line up with TRBD2. Germline V gene data show CDR1 as SGHAT and CDR2 as FQNNGV. V dropped 2 bases and J dropped 5; count of bases not matched to a gene: 3. The CDR3 covers 15 residues. CDR3 coding DNA: TGTGCCAGCAGCTTATATACTAGCGGGGACAATGAGCAGTTCTTC. This encodes CASSLYTSGDNEQFF.

The V gene is TRBV12-3 or TRBV12-4, the J gene TRBJ2-3, with TRBD2 identical over 10 bases. After removal of 5 bases from V and 7 bases from J, the junction contained 9 bases not matched to a gene. There are 15 residues in the CDR3. The CDR3 spells CASSVGLAGVNTQYF. DNA for the CDR3: TGTGCCAGCAGTGTAGGGCTAGCGGGAGTAAATACGCAGTATTTT.

This clonotype was observed at least ten times. The V gene is TRBV12-3 or TRBV12-4, the J gene TRBJ2-3; D ambiguous. V was pared by 10 bases and J by 4 bases, with 12 bases between. The CDR3 contains 12 residues. CDR3 sequence reads: CATGRSADTQYF. The CDR3 DNA is TGTGCCACAGGTCGGAGTGCAGATACGCAGTATTTT.

This chain connects TRBV11-2 to TRBJ2-3; D unresolved. The germline V gene has CDR1 SGHAT and CDR2 FQNNGV. This CDR3 is 18 amino acids long. V shed 3 bases and J shed 0 bases, with 19 bases lying between them. This CDR3 reads CASSLDFGAQLSTDTQYF. As DNA, the CDR3 is TGTGCCAGCAGCTTGGATTTCGGAGCGCAGCTTAGCACAGATACGCAGTATTTT.

This clonotype was detected only a few times. CDR3 amino acids: CASTGDSNSPLHF. DNA of the CDR3: TGTGCCAGTACAGGGGACTCTAATTCACCCCTCCACTTT. The rearrangement joins TRBV7-9 to TRBJ1-6; TRBD1 matches at 7 bases. CDR1 is SEHNR and CDR2 is FQNEAQ in the germline V gene (reference sequence). V was clipped by 9 bases and J by 6 bases; unmatched bases: 5. The CDR3 sequence is 13 residues long.

The chain joins TRBV5-5 to TRBJ2-7; 9 bases are shared with TRBD1. CDR3 length equals 16 residues. The germline V gene has CDR1 SGHKS and CDR2 YYEKEE (reference sequence). V was clipped by 4 bases and J by 4 bases; unmatched bases: 12. The CDR3 loop is CASSPPWDREGYEQYF. As DNA, the CDR3 is TGTGCCAGCAGCCCACCTTGGGACAGGGAGGGGTACGAGCAGTACTTC.

In its sample, this clonotype was seen a few times. This chain joins TRBV12-5 and TRBJ2-1; D call uncertain. The CDR3 is 14 amino acids. Germline V gene lookup returns CDR1 LGHNT and CDR2 FRNRAP. V gave up 2 bases and J gave up 0 bases, with 5 bases separating them. The CDR3 DNA sequence: TGTGCTAGTGGTTTGCTGAGCTCCTACAATGAGCAGTTCTTC. It encodes CASGLLSSYNEQFF.

There are a few counts of this clonotype. The gene calls are TRBV7-2 and TRBJ2-7; the D gene is possibly TRBD2 (5 bases). The CDR3 loop spans 15 amino acids. Per the germline V gene, CDR1 is SGHTA and CDR2 is FQGNSA. V lost 0 bases, J lost 2 bases, and 11 bases lay in between. CDR3 sequence reads: CASSLAFSETYEQYF. CDR3 sequence (DNA): TGTGCCAGCAGCTTAGCTTTTAGCGAGACCTACGAGCAGTACTTC.

This clonotype was observed a single time. The chain uses TRBV12-3 or TRBV12-4 and TRBJ2-7; 8 bases map to TRBD1. J gave up 3 bases and V 6 bases, and 4 bases lay outside the gene matches. The CDR3 extends over 13 amino acids. The CDR3 sequence: CASSGQGHYEQYF. Here the CDR3 DNA reads TGTGCCAGCAGCGGACAGGGCCACTACGAGCAGTACTTC.

This clonotype has only a few counts. The chain uses TRBV5-1 and TRBJ2-2; TRBD1 aligns across 8 bases. Trimming removed 5 bases from V and 0 bases from J; junction bases left unmatched: 3. This CDR3 is built from 15 residues. From germline, CDR1 is SGHRS and CDR2 YFSETQ. CDR3 bases: TGCGCCAGCAGTAGGGACAGGACGAACACCGGGGAGCTGTTTTTT. Its protein product is CASSRDRTNTGELFF. Using reference TRBV5-1 and TRBJ2-2 for the parts outside the CDR3, the full variable domain is KAGVTQTPRYLIKTRGQQVTLSCSPISGHRSVSWYQQTPGQGLQFLFEYFSETQRNKGNFPGRFSGRQFSNSRSEMNVSTLELGDSALYLCASSRDRTNTGELFFGEGSRLTVL.

The rearrangement links TRBV18 to TRBJ1-1, with a tentative D call TRBD1 (5 bases). Trimming cost V 7 bases and J 8 bases, with 17 bases left between them. The CDR3 is 13 amino acids. Germline lookup yields CDR1 KGHSH and CDR2 LQKENI. CDR3: CASLPRGGMEAFF. In DNA, the CDR3 is TGTGCCAGCTTGCCGAGGGGAGGGATGGAAGCTTTCTTT.

This clonotype was seen at least ten times. The chain combines TRBV20-1 with TRBJ2-1; D remains unclear. V was cut by 3 bases and J by 2 bases, with 5 bases left in between. Germline CDR1 reads DFQATT; CDR2 reads SNEGSKA (reference sequence). This CDR3 is 12 amino acids long. Written as DNA, the CDR3 is TGCAGTGCTAGGGCTGCCTACAATGAGCAGTTCTTC. It encodes CSARAAYNEQFF.

The V gene is TRBV20-1, the J gene TRBJ1-4, with a weak D call TRBD1 (6 bases). The CDR3 covers 13 residues. CDR1 is DFQATT and CDR2 is SNEGSKA in the germline V gene (reference sequence). The V and J ends lost 6 bases and 5 bases respectively, with 13 bases between them. DNA of the CDR3: TGCAGTGCCCACGGGGGGCGCAATGAAAAACTGTTTTTT. Amino acid sequence: CSAHGGRNEKLFF.